This T cell receptor (beta chain) was documented in a study of immune evolution from preneoplasia to lung adenocarcinoma (dated by TCRdb to about 2021). Regarding the study in general: HLA loss of heterozygosity was seen in about 7%, 15% and 30% of AIS, MIA and ADC lesions, and in no AAH lesions. The study used immune gene expression, TCR sequencing and multiplex immunofluorescence to profile the immune contexture of lung adenocarcinoma precursors and invasive adenocarcinoma. Resected precursor lesions (AAH, AIS, MIA) and invasive adenocarcinomas were compared with paired morphologically normal lung tissue. The sample size was set by how many specimens were available, not by a prior power calculation. The immune data were integrated with whole exome sequencing and methylation data obtained from the same cohort of nodules. The overall cohort comprised some 53 patients with pulmonary nodules who underwent surgical resection. A total of more than 40 patients contributed TCR sequencing data. According to the study, over a hundred samples went through TCR sequencing. Class I HLA alleles were inferred from exome data with POLYSOLVER, and allele-specific HLA loss was detected with LOHHLA. Findings and caveats that apply to the study as a whole: Clonality was highest in normal lung, while later-stage lesions appeared to show lower clonality but higher T cell density and diversity. Top T cell clone frequencies were highest in normal lung and appeared to decrease progressively from AAH through AIS, MIA and invasive adenocarcinoma. KRAS-mutant nodules showed the highest T cell clonality compared with EGFR-mutant or double wild-type lesions. Because all patients were from Japan and China, applicability to Western populations was uncertain. The findings reflected association rather than direct causation, and larger cohorts with long-term follow-up and longitudinal biopsies were considered necessary.

Using the immunoSEQ hsTCRbeta Kit, TCR beta CDR3 regions were sequenced from DNA. The paper's processing steps were these. The ImmunoSEQ Analyzer was used to analyse the TCR sequencing data. T cell clonality was defined as 1 minus Pielou's evenness, as computed on productive rearrangements. T cell diversity was measured with the inverse Simpson index on productive templates. T cell density was defined as TCR beta template counts normalized to usable DNA, with usable DNA estimated by amplification and sequencing of housekeeping genes. Two-sided Kruskal-Wallis tests were used to compare TCR metrics across histologic stages. TCRdb stores this immuneACCESS table with in-frame sequences only. Part of the clones is absent; in the studies checked, under half of the shortfall reflects unresolved V genes, and no reason is known for the rest. Clonal size and the V and J genes are those of that table, whereas D and trimming came from the DNA. This sample has some 2,500 clones in its table, and about 86% of those were observed once. Jointly, the top ten make up around 5% of the sample.

V loses 3 bases, J loses 1 base, and the germline ends lie 16 bases apart. CDR1 SEHNR and CDR2 FQNEAQ are derived from the germline V gene (reference sequence). The CDR3, cysteine through phenylalanine, is 17 amino acids long. The CDR3 DNA has 51 bases and is translated from base 1. Points on this clone: Its recognized antigen is unknown. Base qualities are not recorded, but no much larger clone differs from it by a single base.

Between the mid-2010s and the late 2010s, the patients underwent resection in either Japan or China. Two lung cancer pathologists independently confirmed the histologic diagnosis of each case on H&E slides. For nucleic acid extraction, premalignant or tumor cells were enriched by macro-dissection following pathologic assessment. The AllPrep DNA/RNA FFPE Kit was used to isolate DNA from FFPE tissue. The sample taken for sequencing was FFPE invasive lung adenocarcinoma tissue. What this sample's cell subset or site label stands for: frankly invasive lung adenocarcinoma (ADC). The TCR comes from an older person with invasive lung adenocarcinoma. The V and J genes are TRBV7-9 and TRBJ2-1; the D gene is not confidently resolved. The DNA reads TGTGCCAGCAGCTTTGGGTCGGATCTCAGGTCCTACAATGAGCAGTTCTTC. This encodes CASSFGSDLRSYNEQFF.